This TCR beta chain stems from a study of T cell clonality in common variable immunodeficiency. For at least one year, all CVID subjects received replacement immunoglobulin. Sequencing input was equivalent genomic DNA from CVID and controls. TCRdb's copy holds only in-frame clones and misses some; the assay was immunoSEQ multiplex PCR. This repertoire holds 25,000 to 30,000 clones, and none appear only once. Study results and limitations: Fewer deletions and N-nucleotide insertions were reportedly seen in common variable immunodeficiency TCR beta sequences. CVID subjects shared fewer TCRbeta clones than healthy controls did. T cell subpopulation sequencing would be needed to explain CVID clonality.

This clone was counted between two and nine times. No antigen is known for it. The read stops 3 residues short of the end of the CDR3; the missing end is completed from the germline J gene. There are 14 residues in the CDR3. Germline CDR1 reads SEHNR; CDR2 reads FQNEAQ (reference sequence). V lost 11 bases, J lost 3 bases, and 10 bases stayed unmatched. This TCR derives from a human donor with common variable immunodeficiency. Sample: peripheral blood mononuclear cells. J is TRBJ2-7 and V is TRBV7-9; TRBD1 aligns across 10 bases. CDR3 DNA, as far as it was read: TGTGCCGTGTCAGGGGACAGGGGCTACTACGAG. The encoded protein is CAVSGDRGYYE. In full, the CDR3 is CAVSGDRGYYEQYF.